This passage covers 15 T cell receptor beta chains from one sample sequenced in a study of T cell responses to AZD1222 COVID-19 vaccine. Sequenced by immunoSEQ multiplex PCR; TCRdb stores in-frame clones only, minus some. The table lists roughly 190,000 clones, more than 80% of them singletons, with around 4% in the top ten. Sequencing was performed on peripheral blood, taken on day 0 of AZD1222 vaccination. These receptor sequences come from an adult in good health.

This sequence joins TRBV5-5 and TRBJ2-3; the D gene is possibly TRBD2 (6 bases). The CDR3 extends over 14 amino acids. V was pared by 2 bases and J by 4 bases, with 11 bases between. Germline-derived CDR1 and CDR2 are SGHKS and YYEKEE (reference sequence). CDR3 residues: CASSLVAAPDTQYF. The CDR3, as DNA: TGTGCCAGCAGCTTAGTAGCGGCACCAGATACGCAGTATTTT. The full variable domain, rest sourced from reference TRBV5-5 and TRBJ2-3, is DAGVTQSPTHLIKTRGQQVTLRCSPISGHKSVSWYQQVLGQGPQFIFQYYEKEERGRGNFPDRFSARQFPNYSSELNVNALLLGDSALYLCASSLVAAPDTQYFGPGTRLTVL.

This clone was seen only a few times. The V and J genes are TRBV3-1 (or the pseudogene TRBV3-2) and TRBJ2-1, with TRBD2 matching over 11 bases. Germline CDR1 and CDR2: LGHDT and YNNKEL (reference sequence). The V gene end was trimmed by 4 bases and the J gene end by 4 bases; junction bases not matched to a gene: 6. The CDR3 is made up of 16 amino acids. The CDR3 sequence: CASSPPPSGGYNEQFF. The CDR3 coding sequence is TGTGCCAGCAGCCCCCCTCCTAGCGGGGGGTACAATGAGCAGTTCTTC.

DNA for the CDR3: TGTGCCAGCAGTGAACTTACCGCTGAGCAGTTCTTC. Translating it yields CASSELTAEQFF. This chain links TRBV6-1 with TRBJ2-1; no definite D call. V lost 2 bases, J lost 9 bases, and 8 bases lay in between. CDR3 length: 12 residues. Germline loops: CDR1 MNHNS, CDR2 SASEGT.

V usage is TRBV28 and J usage is TRBJ1-2; the D gene is possibly TRBD1 (5 bases). Germline CDR1 is MDHEN and CDR2 is SYDVKM. This CDR3 contains 13 residues. V was cut by 2 bases and J by 8 bases, with 12 bases left in between. The CDR3: CASSLQGAGGYTF. CDR3 nucleotide sequence: TGTGCCAGCAGTTTACAGGGCGCTGGCGGCTACACCTTC.

This chain uses TRBV19 with TRBJ1-3; 8 bases map to TRBD1. J lost 4 bases, V lost 6 bases, and 11 bases had no gene match. Germline loops: CDR1 LNHDA, CDR2 SQIVND (reference sequence). The CDR3 length is 16 residues. The CDR3 DNA reads as TGTGCCAGTAGACAACCAGGGGGCTTCGGGGGAAACACCATATATTTT. This encodes CASRQPGGFGGNTIYF.

The rearrangement links TRBV27 to TRBJ1-6; D gene unclear. This CDR3 region has 15 residues. Germline V CDR1 and CDR2: MNHEY, SMNVEV (reference sequence). Trimming removed 8 bases from V and 2 bases from J, with 13 bases in between. The chain's CDR3 is CASAPPGTYNSPLHF. CDR3 nucleotide sequence: TGTGCCAGCGCCCCTCCCGGGACCTATAATTCACCCCTCCACTTT.

The chain combines TRBV11-2 with TRBJ2-1, with D possibly being TRBD2 (6 bases). The V and J ends lost 1 base and 4 bases respectively, with 14 bases between them. In germline, CDR1 is SGHAT, CDR2 FQNNGV. The CDR3 sequence is 16 residues long. The CDR3 DNA reads as TGTGCCAGCAGCTTAGGTGAACTAGCTACTTACAATGAGCAGTTCTTC. It codes for CASSLGELATYNEQFF.

Concerning this clone itself: The CDR3 ends on some other residue instead of the conserved phenylalanine or tryptophan, so this is likely a read error. The limits of the CDR3 on the DNA are not certain, so only TCRdb's listed CDR3 is given. This chain joins TRBV30 and TRBJ1-2. The CDR3 is 16 amino acids long, termini counted. Per germline, CDR1 GTSNPN and CDR2 SVGIG (reference sequence). This CDR3 is CAWSVLGGFNSPFCLD.

The genes are TRBV10-3 and TRBJ1-1; 9 positions agree with TRBD1. CDR3 length equals 12 residues. The germline gives CDR1 ENHRY, CDR2 SYGVKD. Losses at the gene ends were 5 bases for V and 7 bases for J; bases not matched to a gene: 2. As DNA, the CDR3 is TGTGCCATCAGTCGACAGGGGGTTGAAGCTTTCTTT. Amino acids: CAISRQGVEAFF.

The gene calls are TRBV10-2 and TRBJ2-2; perhaps TRBD1 as D (6 bases). The CDR3 has 16 amino acids. Trimming took off 10 bases at V and 0 bases at J, with 18 bases between the two ends. The germline gives CDR1 WSHSY, CDR2 SAAADI. For the CDR3, the DNA is TGCGCCACTGGGGGCGCCACTCCCCCGAACACCGGGGAGCTGTTTTTT. Translated: CATGGATPPNTGELFF.

The rearrangement joins TRBV10-1 to TRBJ1-1, with 10 bases that match TRBD1. Trimming cost V 5 bases and J 7 bases; bases outside gene matches: 4. There are 13 residues in the CDR3. Per germline, CDR1 WNHNN and CDR2 SYGVQD (reference sequence). CDR3 in amino acids: CASSLTGGFEAFF. The CDR3 DNA follows: TGCGCCAGCAGTTTGACAGGGGGCTTTGAAGCTTTCTTT.

This clone was detected once. The J gene is TRBJ1-1, the V gene TRBV29-1, with 7 bases that match TRBD1. Trimming at V came to 4 bases and at J to 4 bases, leaving 6 bases not matched to a gene. Germline V gene lookup returns CDR1 SQVTM and CDR2 ANQGSEA. The CDR3 is made up of 13 amino acids. CDR3 loop: CSVGRDRITEAFF. Written as DNA, the CDR3 is TGCAGCGTTGGGCGGGACAGAATCACTGAAGCTTTCTTT.

V and J are TRBV15 and TRBJ2-2, with TRBD2 identical over 7 bases. This CDR3 spans 16 amino acids. The germline gives CDR1 LNHNV, CDR2 YYDKDF (reference sequence). V lost 1 base to trimming and J lost 3 bases; unmatched junction nucleotides: 5. CDR3 sequence: CATSRGGRVYTGELFF. CDR3 nucleotides: TGTGCCACCAGCAGAGGAGGGAGGGTCTACACCGGGGAGCTGTTTTTT.

This chain uses TRBV6-5 with TRBJ1-2; D is ambiguous. The germline V and J ends were trimmed by 6 bases and 4 bases, with 18 bases remaining between them. The germline CDR1 and CDR2 sequences are MNHEY and SVGAGI. The CDR3 is 15 residues long. The CDR3 loop is CASRSKVPLIYGYTF. CDR3 coding DNA: TGTGCCAGCAGATCCAAGGTACCCCTGATCTATGGCTACACCTTC.

The chain employs TRBV5-1 and TRBJ1-4; D is unclear. The germline V gene has CDR1 SGHRS and CDR2 YFSETQ. Trimming pared 2 bases from V and 0 bases from J, leaving 5 bases between. The CDR3 sequence is 14 residues long. The CDR3 coding sequence is TGCGCCAGCAGCTTCCAGACAACTAATGAAAAACTGTTTTTT. Its protein is CASSFQTTNEKLFF.